The sequence of this T cell receptor beta chain was determined in a study of graft-versus-host responses after intestinal transplantation. The V end lost 4 bases, the J end lost 3 bases, and 7 bases lay between the germline ends. Germline loops: CDR1 MNHNY, CDR2 SVGAGI (reference sequence). This CDR3 is 12 amino acids long. To note about this clone: What it binds is not known.

The data were produced by immunoSEQ multiplex PCR, yet TCRdb's version contains in-frame clones alone and is incomplete. The profile covers some 130,000 clones, with approximately 96% appearing a single time and under 3.5% taken by the ten largest. This receptor was obtained from a human donor who received an intestinal transplant. Sequencing was performed on unstimulated CD8+ T cells sorted from spleen or lymph node cells, taken before intestinal transplant. The rearrangement uses TRBV6-6 and TRBJ2-7; a weak D match, TRBD1 (6 bases). CDR3 sequence (DNA): TGTGCCAGCAGTTGGACAGACTACGAGCAGTACTTC. Its protein product is CASSWTDYEQYF.